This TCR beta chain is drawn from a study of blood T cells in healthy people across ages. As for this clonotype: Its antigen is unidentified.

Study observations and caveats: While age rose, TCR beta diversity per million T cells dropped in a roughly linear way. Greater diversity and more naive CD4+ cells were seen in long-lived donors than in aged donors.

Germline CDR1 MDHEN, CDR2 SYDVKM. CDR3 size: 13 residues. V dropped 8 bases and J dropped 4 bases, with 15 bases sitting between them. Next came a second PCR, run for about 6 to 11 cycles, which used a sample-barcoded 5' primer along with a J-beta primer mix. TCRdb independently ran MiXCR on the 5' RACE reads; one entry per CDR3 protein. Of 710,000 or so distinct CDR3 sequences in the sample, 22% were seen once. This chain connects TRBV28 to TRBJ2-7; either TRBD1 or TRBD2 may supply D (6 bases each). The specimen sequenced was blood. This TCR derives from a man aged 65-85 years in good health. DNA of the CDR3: TGTGCCAGCCAGCCTCGGGGGCCGTACGAGCAGTACTTC. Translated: CASQPRGPYEQYF.